These 30 T cell receptor beta chains were all obtained from the same sample, sequenced in a study of T cell repertoires in cytomegalovirus infection. In TCRdb, the reads were re-called with MiXCR into one record per CDR3 protein. The sample holds 450,000 to 550,000 distinct CDR3 sequences, approximately 17% seen once. The specimen was CD8+ T cells from PBMCs. Every receptor here comes from a human donor in good health (CMV status not recorded). Some clones in this sample may be carry-over from other donors' samples.

In regard to this clonotype: The junction departs from germline at one end; a sequencing error may be responsible. This chain connects TRBV7-6 to TRBJ1-2; 7 nucleotides match TRBD1. CDR3 length: 17 residues. The germline V gene encodes CDR1 SGHVS and CDR2 FNYEAQ. This chain's CDR3 is CGSSFAITGDGENGYTF. The CDR3 coding sequence is TGTGGCAGCAGCTTCGCTATTACAGGGGATGGAGAAAATGGCTACACCTTC.

This clonotype was seen a few times. The gene calls are TRBV10-3 and TRBJ1-2; D not certain. V was trimmed by 3 bases and J by 4 bases, leaving 12 bases between them. Per germline, CDR1 ENHRY and CDR2 SYGVKD. The CDR3 has 14 amino acids. The CDR3 sequence: CAISDGIGFYGYTF. CDR3 nucleotides: TGTGCCATCAGTGACGGGATAGGGTTCTATGGCTACACCTTC.

This clonotype occurred many times. The chain has TRBV20-1 and TRBJ1-4; TRBD1 aligns across 9 bases. Germline-derived CDR1 and CDR2 are DFQATT and SNEGSKA (reference sequence). This CDR3 comprises 14 residues. V shed 3 bases, J shed 5 bases, and the junction held 4 bases outside the gene matches. CDR3 sequence: CSASGTGQNEKLFF. As DNA, the CDR3 is TGCAGTGCTAGCGGGACAGGGCAGAATGAAAAACTGTTTTTT.

The CDR3 nucleotides read TGTGCCAGCAGTTCGATACAGGATTTAGATGAAAAACTGTTTTTT. This encodes CASSSIQDLDEKLFF. The chain combines TRBV27 with TRBJ1-4, with D tentatively TRBD1 (5 bases). Trimming took off 4 bases at V and 6 bases at J, with 15 bases between the two ends. This CDR3 has 15 amino acids. Germline CDR1 and CDR2: MNHEY and SMNVEV (reference sequence).

As concerns this clonotype: A much larger clone sits a single nucleotide away, making a read error possible. The chain employs TRBV6-1 and TRBJ2-5, with a tentative D call TRBD1 (6 bases). The CDR3 runs to 15 residues. Germline assignment: CDR1 MNHNS and CDR2 SASEGT. CDR3 protein: CASSYEAGVKETKYF. The CDR3 DNA follows: TGTGCCAGCAGTTACGAGGCAGGGGTCAAAGAGACCAAGTACTTC.

This clonotype was found a few times. This chain connects TRBV6-2 or TRBV6-3 to TRBJ2-2; TRBD1 is a possible D gene (5 bases). Trimming took 2 bases from V and 1 from J, leaving 5 bases between them. This CDR3 has 14 amino acids. Germline lookup yields CDR1 MNHEY and CDR2 SVGEGT. The CDR3: CASSYDRNTGELFF. The CDR3 DNA reads TGTGCCAGCAGTTACGACAGGAACACCGGGGAGCTGTTTTTT.

Only a few counts were recorded for this clonotype. The genes are TRBV24-1 and TRBJ2-1; D not resolved. This CDR3 region has 16 residues. Germline V gives CDR1 KGHDR, CDR2 SFDVKD. Trimming removed 5 bases from V and 3 bases from J, with 16 bases in between. CDR3 DNA sequence: TGTGCCACCAGTGGCGACTCTAACCCCTACTACAATGAGCAGTTCTTC. Protein product: CATSGDSNPYYNEQFF.

This clonotype has ten or more counts. The genes are TRBV6-2 or TRBV6-3 and TRBJ2-3, with D perhaps TRBD2 (6 bases). The V and J ends lost 7 bases and 6 bases respectively, with 26 bases between them. Germline V gives CDR1 MNHEY, CDR2 SVGEGT. CDR3 size: 17 residues. CDR3 sequence (DNA): TGTGCCAGCACACCAAACGGCGGGATAGGATTGTTGGATACGCAGTATTTT. Translated: CASTPNGGIGLLDTQYF.

In the case of this clonotype: The DNA is left out, because the CDR3 cannot be placed on it with certainty; the CDR3 is given as TCRdb lists it. V and J are TRBV7-9 and TRBJ2-2. Per the germline V gene, CDR1 is SEHNR and CDR2 is FQNEAQ (reference sequence). The CDR3 is 13 residues long, ends included. Here the CDR3 reads CASSLALSWELFF.

This clonotype has a count of ten or more. This rearrangement joins TRBV7-8 to TRBJ2-1, with 8 bases that match TRBD1. V was clipped by 4 bases and J by 1 base; unmatched bases: 6. CDR1 and CDR2 (germline): SGHVS, FQNEAQ. This CDR3 is 16 amino acids long. CDR3 in amino acids: CASSSRGLSSYNEQFF. The CDR3 DNA sequence: TGTGCCAGCAGCTCCAGGGGGCTGAGTTCCTACAATGAGCAGTTCTTC.

This clonotype was recorded at least ten times. The rearrangement links TRBV20-1 to TRBJ1-5; D call uncertain. CDR1 and CDR2 (germline): DFQATT, SNEGSKA (reference sequence). The CDR3 runs to 15 residues. Trimming left V 3 bases short and J 3 bases short, with 15 bases between. This CDR3 is CSASVRRGYNQPQHF. CDR3 bases: TGCAGTGCTAGTGTGCGGCGCGGTTACAATCAGCCCCAGCATTTT.

This clonotype showed up just a few times. CDR3 amino acids: CASSFGQGGFNEQFF. DNA of the CDR3: TGTGCCAGCAGTTTTGGACAGGGGGGTTTCAATGAGCAGTTCTTC. The chain recombines TRBV6-2 or TRBV6-3 with TRBJ2-1, with 10 bases aligning to TRBD1. Germline CDR1 and CDR2: MNHEY and SVGEGT. CDR3 length equals 15 residues. The ends lost 4 bases at V and 6 bases at J; junction bases unmatched: 6.

This clonotype was observed at least ten times. CDR3 coding DNA: TGTGCCAGCAGCCGAGGAGGTGGGGCGAACACTGAAGCTTTCTTT. Its translation: CASSRGGGANTEAFF. The V and J genes are TRBV7-9 and TRBJ1-1, with TRBD1 as a possible D gene (5 bases). Germline CDR1 is SEHNR and CDR2 is FQNEAQ (reference sequence). This CDR3 is built from 15 residues. V was clipped by 5 bases and J by 1 base, with 14 bases between them.

This sequence joins TRBV7-9 and TRBJ1-1; TRBD1 matches at 8 bases. Germline CDR1 SEHNR, CDR2 FQNEAQ (reference sequence). The CDR3 extends over 12 amino acids. V gave up 3 bases and J gave up 9 bases; unmatched junction bases: 3. CDR3 loop: CASSLGRGQAFF. For the CDR3, the DNA is TGTGCCAGCAGCTTGGGCAGGGGGCAAGCTTTCTTT.

This clonotype was counted at least ten times. DNA for the CDR3: TGTGCCAGCAGCGAAGTTGGGGGCGGAACCTTTAGAGAAGCTTTCTTT. It codes for CASSEVGGGTFREAFF. This sequence joins TRBV7-6 and TRBJ1-1; TRBD1 is a possible D gene (6 bases). The germline V gene has CDR1 SGHVS and CDR2 FNYEAQ. CDR3 size: 16 residues. Trimming left V 5 bases short and J 8 bases short, with 24 bases between.

This clonotype was detected only a few times. The chain uses TRBV7-2 and TRBJ2-2; TRBD2 is a possible D gene (5 bases). V lost 4 bases and J lost 8, with 8 bases in between. Germline CDR1 is SGHTA and CDR2 is FQGNSA. The CDR3 spans 12 residues. Written as DNA, the CDR3 is TGTGCCAGCAGCTCCCCGGGGGGGGAGCTGTTTTTT. Translating it yields CASSSPGGELFF.

The chain uses TRBV19 and TRBJ1-1, with D possibly TRBD1 on 5 matching bases. This CDR3 is 15 amino acids long. Germline V lookup: CDR1 LNHDA, CDR2 SQIVND (reference sequence). The ends were cut back, 1 base at V and 0 bases at J, with 9 bases in the middle. This chain's CDR3 is CASSIGRGVNTEAFF. The CDR3 DNA sequence: TGTGCCAGTAGTATAGGGCGGGGCGTGAACACTGAAGCTTTCTTT.

This clonotype was found many times. The V call is TRBV7-3, the J call TRBJ2-3; perhaps TRBD2 as D (6 bases). In germline, CDR1 is SGHTA, CDR2 FQGTGA. This CDR3 is 15 amino acids long. The V end lost 6 bases, the J end lost 1 base, and 14 bases lay between the germline ends. Here the CDR3 reads CASSAGGTRTDTQYF. In DNA form, the CDR3 reads TGTGCCAGCAGTGCTGGGGGGACCCGCACAGATACGCAGTATTTT.

Regarding this clonotype: Compared with germline, one end of the junction differs, possibly owing to a read error. The chain is built from TRBV7-8 and TRBJ1-2, with D possibly TRBD1 on 5 matching bases. CDR1 and CDR2 (germline): SGHVS, FQNEAQ. The CDR3 runs 18 residues. The CDR3 nucleotides are TGTGCAAGCAGATTAGCGCATGCAGTCAGGGTTGAACTATATGGCTACACCTTC. Its translation: CASRLAHAVRVELYGYTF. Complete variable domain (other parts from reference TRBV7-8 and TRBJ1-2): GAGVSQSPRYKVAKRGQDVALRCDPISGHVSLFWYQQALGQGPEFLTYFQNEAQLDKSGLPSDRFFAERPEGSVSTLKIQRTQQEDSAVYLCASRLAHAVRVELYGYTFGSGTRLTVV.

This clonotype turned up a few times. This rearrangement joins TRBV27 to TRBJ1-1, with D unclear. Germline loops: CDR1 MNHEY, CDR2 SMNVEV (reference sequence). The CDR3 has 13 amino acids. V lost 8 bases and J lost 0, with 10 bases in between. Here the CDR3 DNA reads TGTGCCAGCGCGGTTTTCATGAACACTGAAGCTTTCTTT. It encodes CASAVFMNTEAFF.

The V call is TRBV3-1, the J call TRBJ2-3; 8 nucleotides align to TRBD2. Trimming at V came to 5 bases and at J to 3 bases, leaving 10 bases not matched to a gene. Looked up from germline, CDR1 is LGHDT and CDR2 is YNNKEL (reference sequence). This CDR3 spans 16 amino acids. The CDR3 loop is CASSGRVAGSTDTQYF. CDR3 DNA: TGTGCCAGCAGCGGTCGGGTAGCGGGATCAACAGATACGCAGTATTTT.

This clonotype showed up just a few times. The chain uses TRBV6-5 and TRBJ1-1, with D perhaps TRBD1 (6 bases). The CDR3 spans 14 residues. The germline V gene encodes CDR1 MNHEY and CDR2 SVGAGI. V lost 6 bases to trimming and J lost 1 base, with 12 bases between them. The CDR3 region is CASRPGGGNTEAFF. The CDR3 nucleotides are TGTGCCAGCAGACCCGGAGGGGGGAACACTGAAGCTTTCTTT.

A note on this clonotype: One base away lies a much larger clone, so this may be a sequencing read error. Since the CDR3 does not end with the conserved phenylalanine or tryptophan, this likely comes from a read error. The gene calls are TRBV6-5 and TRBJ1-2; D gene uncertain. Germline CDR1 MNHEY, CDR2 SVGAGI. V gave up 6 bases and J gave up 3 bases, with 14 bases separating them. The CDR3 runs to 14 residues. The CDR3 protein is CASSPNSAYYGYTL. The CDR3 nucleotides are TGTGCCAGCAGCCCGAACAGCGCATACTATGGCTACACCTTA.

This clonotype was seen many times. This chain connects TRBV7-6 to TRBJ2-1; 16 nucleotides line up with TRBD2. J lost 0 bases, V lost 1 base, and 15 bases had no gene match. Germline CDR1 is SGHVS and CDR2 is FNYEAQ. This CDR3 spans 23 amino acids. The chain's CDR3 is CASSLDWVSGTSGGASSYNEQFF. Written as DNA, the CDR3 is TGTGCCAGCAGCTTAGATTGGGTGTCCGGGACTAGCGGGGGGGCTAGCTCCTACAATGAGCAGTTCTTC.

This clonotype has a count of ten or more. V usage is TRBV10-3 and J usage is TRBJ1-1; D gene ambiguous. The CDR3 has 13 amino acids. Germline V gives CDR1 ENHRY, CDR2 SYGVKD. With 10 bases removed from V and 3 bases from J, the gap between germline ends came to 15 bases. The CDR3 coding sequence is TGTGCCACCGGAAAAGGAGATTACACTGAAGCTTTCTTT. This translates into CATGKGDYTEAFF.

This clonotype was seen repeatedly, ten times or more. The chain is built from TRBV11-2 and TRBJ1-5; 11 nucleotides align to TRBD1. The trim removed 5 bases at V and 7 bases at J, leaving 4 bases unmatched. The CDR3 sequence is 14 residues long. Germline CDR1 SGHAT, CDR2 FQNNGV. CDR3 bases: TGTGCCAGCAGCGCGGGACAGGGGGTCCAGCCCCAGCATTTT. Protein product: CASSAGQGVQPQHF.

The table lists this clonotype with many counts. The chain uses TRBV7-8 and TRBJ2-7, with unresolved D. The CDR3 has 15 residues. The V gene lost 1 base and the J gene lost 2 bases, with 12 bases spanning the gap. The germline gives CDR1 SGHVS, CDR2 FQNEAQ. CDR3 nucleotide sequence: TGTGCCAGCAGCTTAGGGGCAGGCCGACCCTACGAGCAGTACTTC. Protein: CASSLGAGRPYEQYF.

The chain joins TRBV6-6 to TRBJ2-1; D is undetermined. V lost 5 bases, J lost 4 bases, and 6 bases lay in between. CDR3 size: 12 residues. CDR1 and CDR2 from the germline V gene are MNHNY and SVGAGI (reference sequence). CDR3 loop: CASSDEYNEQFF. The CDR3 DNA follows: TGTGCCAGCAGTGATGAGTACAATGAGCAGTTCTTC.

Comments on this clonotype: A much larger clone sits a single nucleotide away, making a read error possible. The CDR3 carries no conserved terminal phenylalanine or tryptophan, so it likely arises from a read error. The V gene is TRBV7-6, the J gene TRBJ2-5; 7 bases line up with TRBD1. V dropped 3 bases and J dropped 3; count of bases not matched to a gene: 10. This CDR3 spans 16 amino acids. Germline V gene lookup returns CDR1 SGHVS and CDR2 FNYEAQ. The CDR3 region is CASSLGSRDSKETQYL. The CDR3 coding sequence is TGTGCCAGCAGCTTGGGGTCCCGGGACAGCAAAGAGACCCAGTACTTA.

On this clonotype itself: Just one base apart from a much larger clone, this may be a read error. V usage is TRBV10-2 and J usage is TRBJ1-1; D unclear. The germline V gene encodes CDR1 WSHSY and CDR2 SAAADI. The CDR3 consists of 12 residues. V lost 3 bases, J lost 5 bases, and 7 bases lay in between. The CDR3 DNA follows: TGCGCCAGCAGTGAAGTTGTGACTGAAGCTTTCTTT. The encoded protein is CASSEVVTEAFF.